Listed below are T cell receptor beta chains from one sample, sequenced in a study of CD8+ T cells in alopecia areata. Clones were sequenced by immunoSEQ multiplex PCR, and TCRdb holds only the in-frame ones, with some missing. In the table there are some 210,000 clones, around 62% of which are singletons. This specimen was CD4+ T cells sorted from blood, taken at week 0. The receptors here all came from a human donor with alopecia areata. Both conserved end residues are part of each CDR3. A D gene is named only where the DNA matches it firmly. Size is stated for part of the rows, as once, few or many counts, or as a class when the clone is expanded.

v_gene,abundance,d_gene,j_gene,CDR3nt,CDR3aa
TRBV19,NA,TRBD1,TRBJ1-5,TGTGCCAGTAGTATCTCGGGACAGGGGTATCAGCCCCAGCATTTT,CASSISGQGYQPQHF
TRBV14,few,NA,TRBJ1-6,TGTGCCAGCAGCCAAGTGCAGGGGAATTCACCCCTCCACTTT,CASSQVQGNSPLHF
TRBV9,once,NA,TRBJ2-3,TGTGCCAGCAGCGTAGGTCTCCAAGATACGCAGTATTTT,CASSVGLQDTQYF
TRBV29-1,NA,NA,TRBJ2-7,TGCAGCGTTGAACTACAGGGCTACGAGCAGTACTTC,CSVELQGYEQYF
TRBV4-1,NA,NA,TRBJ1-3,TGCGCCAGCAGCACACGGACGGTCGGAAACACCATATATTTT,CASSTRTVGNTIYF
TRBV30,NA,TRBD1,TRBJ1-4,TGTGCCTGGAGGTGGACAGGGAGTCGCGGTGAAAAACTGTTTTTT,CAWRWTGSRGEKLFF
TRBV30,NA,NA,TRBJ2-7,TGTGCCTGGAGTGTACAGGGAGAAAGGCAGTACTTC,CAWSVQGERQYF
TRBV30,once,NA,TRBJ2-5,TGTGCCTCCTCTCGGACCGCATCTAAGGGGACCCAGTACTTC,CASSRTASKGTQYF
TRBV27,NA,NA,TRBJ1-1,TGTGCCAGCAAATTCCGGGACATCGGTACTGAAGCTTTCTTT,CASKFRDIGTEAFF
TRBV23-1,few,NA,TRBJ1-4,TGCGCCAGCAGTCACCGACAGTTGAATGAAAAACTGTTTTTT,CASSHRQLNEKLFF
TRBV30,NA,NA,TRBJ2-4,TGTGCCTGGAGACGGGGGCGGACAAACATTCAGTACTTC,CAWRRGRTNIQYF
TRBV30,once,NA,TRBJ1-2,TGTGCCTGGAGTGTATCTTCCCTCGGGGACACCTTC,CAWSVSSLGDTF
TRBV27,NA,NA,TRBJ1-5,TGTGCCAGCAGTTCTCAGGGTCATCAGCCCCAGCATTTT,CASSSQGHQPQHF
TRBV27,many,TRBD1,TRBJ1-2,TGTGCCAGCAGTTTAGACAGGGGATCGGGGGGCTACACCTTC,CASSLDRGSGGYTF
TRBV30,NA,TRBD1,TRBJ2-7,TGTGCCTGGAGTGTACGGGGACAGGGAGGAGAGCAGTACTTC,CAWSVRGQGGEQYF
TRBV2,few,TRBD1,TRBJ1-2,TGTGCCAGCGGGGACTTATGGACAGGTGGCTACACCTTC,CASGDLWTGGYTF
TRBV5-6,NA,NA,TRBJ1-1,TGTGCCAGCAGCTTGTATTGGGAAAGTGAAGCTTTCTTT,CASSLYWESEAFF
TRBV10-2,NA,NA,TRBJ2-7,TGCGCCACCAGGGACTACGAGCAGTACTTC,CATRDYEQYF
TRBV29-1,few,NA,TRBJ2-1,TGCAGCGTTTCCGGTGGGGGATCAGGAGTAAGAGATGAGCAGTTCTTC,CSVSGGGSGVRDEQFF
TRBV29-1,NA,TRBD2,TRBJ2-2,TGCAGCGCCAGACTAGCGGGAACCGGGGAGCTGTTTTTT,CSARLAGTGELFF
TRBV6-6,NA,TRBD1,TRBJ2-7,TGTGCCAGCAGTTACTACGGACAGGGGTACGAGCAGTACTTC,CASSYYGQGYEQYF
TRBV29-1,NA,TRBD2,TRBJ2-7,TGCAGCGCTAAAGGGACTAGCGGGACTGGCGAGCAGTACTTC,CSAKGTSGTGEQYF
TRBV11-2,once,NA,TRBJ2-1,TGTGCCAGCAGCTTAGTTAGTGGACAGAATGGCAATGAGCAGTTCTTC,CASSLVSGQNGNEQFF
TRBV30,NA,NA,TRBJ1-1,TGTGCCTGGAGTGGGGACGCGGTGAACACTGAAGCTTTCTTT,CAWSGDAVNTEAFF
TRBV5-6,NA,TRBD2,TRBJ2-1,TGTGCCAGCAGCTTGATGGGACTAGCGGGGGGTCCGAACAATGAGCAGTTCTTC,CASSLMGLAGGPNNEQFF
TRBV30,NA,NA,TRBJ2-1,TGTGCCTGGAATGAGGGGCGGACCTACAATGAGCAGTTCTTC,CAWNEGRTYNEQFF
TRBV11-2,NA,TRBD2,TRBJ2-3,TGTGCCAGCAGCTTACCACTAGGACTAGCGATGGGCACAGATACGCAGTATTTT,CASSLPLGLAMGTDTQYF
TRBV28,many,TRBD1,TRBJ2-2,TGTGCCAGCAGTGGCACCCGACAGGGGGCGAACACCGGGGAGCTGTTTTTT,CASSGTRQGANTGELFF
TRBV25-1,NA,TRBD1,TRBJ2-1,TGTGCCAGCAGTAACTACAGGGGGGATGAGCAGTTCTTC,CASSNYRGDEQFF
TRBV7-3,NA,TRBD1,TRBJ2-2,TGTGCCAGCAGCTTTTTAGCCAGGGGGCAGGGGGAGCTGTTTTTT,CASSFLARGQGELFF
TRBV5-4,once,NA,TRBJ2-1,TGTGCCAGCAGCTTGGCCGTGGCGCTCACGAGCTCCTACAATGAGCAGTTCTTC,CASSLAVALTSSYNEQFF
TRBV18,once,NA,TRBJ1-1,TGTGCCAGCTCACCAACTGGCGTCTCTCGGGAGGGCACTGAAGCTTTCTTT,CASSPTGVSREGTEAFF
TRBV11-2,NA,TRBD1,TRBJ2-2,TGTGCCAGCAGCTTCAATCAGGGGGCACCGAACACCGGGGAGCTGTTTTTT,CASSFNQGAPNTGELFF
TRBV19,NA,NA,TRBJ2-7,TGTGCCAGTAGTATTGAGAGAAGCGCCTACGAGCAGTACTTC,CASSIERSAYEQYF
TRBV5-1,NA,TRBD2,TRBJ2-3,TGCGCCAGCAGCTTGGCCACTAGCGGGGGCGCAGATACGCAGTATTTT,CASSLATSGGADTQYF
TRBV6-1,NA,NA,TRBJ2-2,TGTGCCAGCAGTTCCGCCCCCACCACCGGGGAGCTGTTTTTT,CASSSAPTTGELFF
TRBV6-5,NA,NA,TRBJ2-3,TGTGCCAGCACCACATCTCGAGGCTCCTTTAATACGCAGTATTTT,CASTTSRGSFNTQYF
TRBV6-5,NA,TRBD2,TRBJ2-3,TGTGCCAGCACCCAGGGCACCAGCGGGAACCCTACGCAGTATTTT,CASTQGTSGNPTQYF
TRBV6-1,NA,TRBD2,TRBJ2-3,TGTGCCAGCAGTGAGACTAGCTGGTACACAGATACGCAGTATTTT,CASSETSWYTDTQYF
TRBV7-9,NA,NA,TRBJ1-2,TGTGCCAGCAGCCCCACGGGGGTTGGTGGCTACACCTTC,CASSPTGVGGYTF
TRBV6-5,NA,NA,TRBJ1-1,TGTGCCAGCAGGCTGGGACACTTGAACACTGAAGCTTTCTTT,CASRLGHLNTEAFF
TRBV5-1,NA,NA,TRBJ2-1,TGCGCCAGCAGGGTCGCTTCGGGGGAGAACTACAATGAGCAGTTCTTC,CASRVASGENYNEQFF
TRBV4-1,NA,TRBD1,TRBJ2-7,TGCGCCAGCAGCCAAGGTAGGGGACAGGGATTTCGCGAGCAGTACTTC,CASSQGRGQGFREQYF